A selection of T cell receptor beta chains follows, all from one sample in a study of blood T cell repertoires in COVID-19. Sequencing was performed with immunoSEQ multiplex PCR; in TCRdb, only in-frame clones are kept and a portion is missing. The table records under 140,000 clones, over 60% of them present only once. Material for sequencing was peripheral blood. The receptors here all came from a woman aged 80 or older with acute or convalescent COVID-19. CDR3s include the opening cysteine and the closing phenylalanine or tryptophan. D genes are given only for firm matches. Some rows have no size entry. The others give once, few or many, or a class for an expanded clone.

d_gene	v_gene	abundance	j_gene	CDR3nt	CDR3aa
-	TRBV28	-	TRBJ2-2	TGTGCCAGCAGTTTATCGGGCACCGGGGAGCTGTTTTTT	CASSLSGTGELFF
TRBD1	TRBV28	-	TRBJ2-7	TGTGCCAGCAGTCGACAGGGATGGGAGCAGTACTTC	CASSRQGWEQYF
-	TRBV12-5	-	TRBJ2-4	TGTGCTACCAAGAGTAGCATTCAGTACTTC	CATKSSIQYF
TRBD2	TRBV5-4	-	TRBJ2-4	TGTGCCAGCAGCTTAGCGGGGGGGCGAGGCATTCAGTACTTC	CASSLAGGRGIQYF
-	TRBV18	-	TRBJ1-3	TGTGCCAGCTCACCACTTACCGGGAACACCATATATTTT	CASSPLTGNTIYF
-	TRBV20-1	-	TRBJ1-2	TGCAGTGCTAGTGATGACAGATCCTATGGCTACACCTTC	CSASDDRSYGYTF
TRBD1	TRBV7-2	-	TRBJ1-4	TGTGCCAGCAGCCCGCGACAGGGGATAAATGAAAAACTGTTTTTT	CASSPRQGINEKLFF
-	TRBV5-5	few	TRBJ1-2	TGTGCCAGCAGCCCTTGGGGCAGTCCCTATGGCTACACCTTC	CASSPWGSPYGYTF
TRBD1	TRBV15	-	TRBJ2-7	TGTGCCACCAGCAGAGATCTGGGGACAGGGAGGTACGAGCAGTACTTC	CATSRDLGTGRYEQYF
TRBD1	TRBV3-1/TRBV3-2	-	TRBJ2-7	TGTGCCAGCAGCCAGGGGACAGGGGGAAGCGAGCAGTACTTC	CASSQGTGGSEQYF
TRBD1	TRBV28	-	TRBJ2-7	TGTGCCAGCAGTCGATCCGGGACAGGGGGGATGGTGCAGTACTTC	CASSRSGTGGMVQYF
-	TRBV7-6	once	TRBJ1-3	TGTGCCAGCAGCTTAGTCGGCTCTGGAAACACCATATATTTT	CASSLVGSGNTIYF
TRBD1	TRBV6-5	-	TRBJ2-1	TGTGCCAGCAGTTACAACAGGGGGCTCTCCTACAATGAGCAGTTCTTC	CASSYNRGLSYNEQFF
-	TRBV11-2	-	TRBJ1-4	TGTGCCAGCAGCTTAGATACAGGGTATGGTGAAAAACTGTTTTTT	CASSLDTGYGEKLFF
TRBD1	TRBV7-2	-	TRBJ1-1	TGTGCCAGCAGCTTAGGGCAGGGGGGCGTGGGCACTGAAGCTTTCTTT	CASSLGQGGVGTEAFF
TRBD2	TRBV3-1/TRBV3-2	few	TRBJ2-5	TGTGCCAGCAGCCAAGCTCTAGCGGGGGGACGAGAGACCCAGTACTTC	CASSQALAGGRETQYF
-	TRBV28	few	TRBJ1-2	TGTGCCAGCAGTTTATTAAGCAGGGTACATGGCTACACCTTC	CASSLLSRVHGYTF
TRBD2	TRBV5-1	few	TRBJ2-6	TGCGCCAGCAGCGTCGGGACTAGCGGGGGCCGTCACATTGCGTCTGGGGCCAACGTCCTGACTTTC	CASSVGTSGGRHIASGANVLTF
TRBD2	TRBV23-1	-	TRBJ2-3	TGCGCCAGCAGTCAATCGGGGACTAGTGGGGTCACAGATACGCAGTATTTT	CASSQSGTSGVTDTQYF
TRBD2	TRBV11-2	few	TRBJ2-2	TGTGCCAGCAGCGTAAGCGGGAGGGCCACCGGGGAGCTGTTTTTT	CASSVSGRATGELFF
TRBD1	TRBV6-5	-	TRBJ1-3	TGTGCCAGCAGAACAGGGGGCACTGGAAACACCATATATTTT	CASRTGGTGNTIYF
-	TRBV7-9	-	TRBJ1-2	TGTGCCAGCAGCTTAAACAGTTACTATGGCTACACCTTC	CASSLNSYYGYTF
-	TRBV11-2	-	TRBJ2-3	TGTGCCAGCAGCTTAGGTTGGAGGGCTTCTAGCACAGATACGCAGTATTTT	CASSLGWRASSTDTQYF
TRBD1	TRBV30	-	TRBJ2-7	TGTGCCTGGAGTGCGGGACAGGGGGCCTACGAGCAGTACTTC	CAWSAGQGAYEQYF
TRBD1	TRBV2	-	TRBJ1-6	TGTGCCAGCAGTGGGGACAGGTCGAATAGTTCACCCCTCCACTTT	CASSGDRSNSSPLHF
TRBD1	TRBV5-1	-	TRBJ2-3	TGCGCCAGCACCTGGACAGGGGGAGGCACAGATACGCAGTATTTT	CASTWTGGGTDTQYF
-	TRBV9	-	TRBJ1-2	TGTGCCAGCAGCGTGGACCCCACTGGGAGGTATGGCTACACCTTC	CASSVDPTGRYGYTF
-	TRBV5-4	-	TRBJ2-2	TGTGCCAGCCAACAGCAGATCACCGGGGAGCTGTTTTTT	CASQQQITGELFF
TRBD1	TRBV5-1	few	TRBJ1-3	TGCGCCAGCAGCTCTGGACAGGGTCGGGACACCATATATTTT	CASSSGQGRDTIYF
-	TRBV30	-	TRBJ1-5	TGTGCCTGGAGTGGTGGCGGTAGCAATCAGCCCCAGCATTTT	CAWSGGGSNQPQHF
-	TRBV6-5	-	TRBJ1-2	TGTGCCAGCAGCTTTAAGGCAGGGTTTTTTGGCTACACCTTC	CASSFKAGFFGYTF
TRBD1	TRBV11-2	few	TRBJ2-7	TGTGCCCTCGAGGGGGCCTCATACGAGCAGTACTTC	CALEGASYEQYF
-	TRBV28	few	TRBJ1-1	TGTGCCAGCAGACGTCACTCGTCAGGGAACACTGAAGCTTTCTTT	CASRRHSSGNTEAFF
TRBD1	TRBV19	-	TRBJ1-5	TGTGCCAGTCGCCGTCCAATTCAGGGGGATGAACAGCCCCAGCATTTT	CASRRPIQGDEQPQHF
-	TRBV27	-	TRBJ1-2	TGTGCCAGCAGTTTATCCTGGGGAGGCTATGGCTACACCTTC	CASSLSWGGYGYTF
TRBD1	TRBV9	-	TRBJ1-1	TGTGCCAGCAGCGTAGGAGGGGGCGGTATGAACACTGAAGCTTTCTTT	CASSVGGGGMNTEAFF
TRBD2	TRBV7-6	-	TRBJ2-1	TGTGCCAGCAGCCCCCGGGCTAGCGGGGACTACAATGAGCAGTTCTTC	CASSPRASGDYNEQFF
-	TRBV3-1/TRBV3-2	-	TRBJ2-2	TGTGCCAGCAGCAGGGACTCTAACACCGGGGAGCTGTTTTTT	CASSRDSNTGELFF
TRBD1	TRBV10-3	-	TRBJ2-4	TGTGCCACCGGGAAAGGGGGCGAGGAGAGAGGAGGCATAAACATTCAGTACTTC	CATGKGGEERGGINIQYF
-	TRBV30	-	TRBJ1-1	TGTGCCTGGAGCGGAACAGGTAACACTGAAGCTTTCTTT	CAWSGTGNTEAFF
-	TRBV6-5	-	TRBJ1-1	TGTGCCAGCAGGGCGACGCCGGGAGGGAACACTGAAGCTTTCTTT	CASRATPGGNTEAFF
TRBD1	TRBV5-6	-	TRBJ1-2	TGTGCCAGCAGCTTCGGACAGGGCCCCTATGGCTACACCTTC	CASSFGQGPYGYTF
-	TRBV7-2	-	TRBJ2-2	TGTGCCAGCGGATTCGGAATGGTAGCCACCGGGGAGCTGTTTTTT	CASGFGMVATGELFF
-	TRBV10-3	-	TRBJ2-3	TGTGCCATCAGTGGAGGAGGAGATACGCAGTATTTT	CAISGGGDTQYF
-	TRBV3-1/TRBV3-2	-	TRBJ1-1	TGTGCCAGCAGCCGCGGGGCCCTTGAAGCTTTCTTT	CASSRGALEAFF
TRBD2	TRBV5-1	-	TRBJ2-7	TGCGCCAGCAGCTTGGCTAGCGGGAGTCTCTACGAGCAGTACTTC	CASSLASGSLYEQYF
TRBD2	TRBV6-6	-	TRBJ2-3	TGTGCCAGCAGTTATGCTGTAGCGGGGGGGTCAGATACGCAGTATTTT	CASSYAVAGGSDTQYF
-	TRBV12-1	-	TRBJ2-5	TGTGCCAGCAGCCTACTGCGGGAGACCCAGTACTTC	CASSLLRETQYF
TRBD1	TRBV6-5	-	TRBJ1-1	TGTGCCAGTAACCCGACAGGGTTGGTCACTGAAGCTTTCTTT	CASNPTGLVTEAFF
TRBD2	TRBV29-1	-	TRBJ2-1	TGCAGCGTTGGCGGGACTAGCGGGAGTGTAAATCAGTTCTTC	CSVGGTSGSVNQFF
TRBD1	TRBV11-2	-	TRBJ2-7	TGTGCCAGCAGCTTACAAGGGACAGGGGTCTACGAGCAGTACTTC	CASSLQGTGVYEQYF
TRBD1	TRBV18	-	TRBJ1-2	TGTGCCAGCTCCTTGGGACAGGGACGCTATGGCTACACCTTC	CASSLGQGRYGYTF
TRBD2	TRBV3-1/TRBV3-2	-	TRBJ2-3	TGTGCCAGCAGCCCTCTAGCGGGAGGGATCCTGACGCAGTATTTT	CASSPLAGGILTQYF
TRBD2	TRBV12-3/TRBV12-4	-	TRBJ2-5	TGTGCCAGCACGGGGGGAGGAGAGACCCAGTACTTC	CASTGGGETQYF
TRBD1	TRBV30	-	TRBJ1-5	TGTGCCTGGAGTGTAAAGGGACAGGGGCTTAATCAGCCCCAGCATTTT	CAWSVKGQGLNQPQHF
-	TRBV30	-	TRBJ1-2	TGTGCCTGGAGTGTACTTGGACTGAACTATGGCTACACCTTC	CAWSVLGLNYGYTF
TRBD2	TRBV18	-	TRBJ2-2	TGTGCCAGCTCACCCGGGACTAGCCTCACCGGGGAGCTGTTTTTT	CASSPGTSLTGELFF
TRBD2	TRBV18	once	TRBJ2-7	TGTGCCAGCTCTTTTGGACTAGCTGAGTTCTACGAGCAGTACTTC	CASSFGLAEFYEQYF
-	TRBV5-1	-	TRBJ2-5	TGCGCCAGCAGCTTGGGACAGCATACGGAGACCCAGTACTTC	CASSLGQHTETQYF
-	TRBV7-2	-	TRBJ1-2	TGTGCCAGCAGCTCCGATACCGGGACTGCAAACTTC	CASSSDTGTANF